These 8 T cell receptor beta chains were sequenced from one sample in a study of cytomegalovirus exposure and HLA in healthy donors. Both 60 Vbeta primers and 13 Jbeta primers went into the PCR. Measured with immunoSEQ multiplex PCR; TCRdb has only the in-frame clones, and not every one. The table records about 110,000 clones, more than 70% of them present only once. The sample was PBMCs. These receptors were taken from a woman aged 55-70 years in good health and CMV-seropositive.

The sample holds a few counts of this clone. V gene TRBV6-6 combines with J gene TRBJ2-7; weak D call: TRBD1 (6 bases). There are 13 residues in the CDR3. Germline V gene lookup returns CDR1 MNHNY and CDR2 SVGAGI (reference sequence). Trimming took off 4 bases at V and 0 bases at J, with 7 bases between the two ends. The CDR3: CASSWDTSYEQYF. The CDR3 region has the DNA TGTGCCAGCAGTTGGGACACCTCCTACGAGCAGTACTTC.

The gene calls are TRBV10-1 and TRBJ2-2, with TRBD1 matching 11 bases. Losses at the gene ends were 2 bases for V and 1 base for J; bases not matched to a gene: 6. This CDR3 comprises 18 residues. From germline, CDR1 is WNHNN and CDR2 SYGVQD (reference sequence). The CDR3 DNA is TGCGCCAGCAGTGAGAGGACAGGGGGCAAGGGGAACACCGGGGAGCTGTTTTTT. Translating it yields CASSERTGGKGNTGELFF.

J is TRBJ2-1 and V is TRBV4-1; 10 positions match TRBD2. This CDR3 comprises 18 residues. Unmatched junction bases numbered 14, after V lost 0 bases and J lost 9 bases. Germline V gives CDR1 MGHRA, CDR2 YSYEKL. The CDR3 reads CASSQDGRLAGVNGEQFF. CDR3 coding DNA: TGCGCCAGCAGCCAAGATGGCCGTCTAGCGGGAGTAAACGGTGAGCAGTTCTTC.

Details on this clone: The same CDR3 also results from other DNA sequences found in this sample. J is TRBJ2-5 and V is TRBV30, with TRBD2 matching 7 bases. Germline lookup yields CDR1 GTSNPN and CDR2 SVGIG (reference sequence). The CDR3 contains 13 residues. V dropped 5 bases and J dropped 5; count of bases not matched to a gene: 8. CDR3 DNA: TGTGCCTGGGGACCTGGACTAGAGGAGACCCAGTACTTC. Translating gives CAWGPGLEETQYF.

The DNA for the CDR3 is TGTGCCAGCTCACTGGCCACTGACAGGAGAGCCTACGAGCAGTACTTC. Its protein is CASSLATDRRAYEQYF. The chain uses TRBV18 and TRBJ2-5, with D maybe TRBD1 (6 bases). The last part of the DNA fits TRBJ2-7 better; the J call may be wrong. The germline V gene encodes CDR1 KGHSH and CDR2 LQKENI. CDR3 length equals 16 residues.

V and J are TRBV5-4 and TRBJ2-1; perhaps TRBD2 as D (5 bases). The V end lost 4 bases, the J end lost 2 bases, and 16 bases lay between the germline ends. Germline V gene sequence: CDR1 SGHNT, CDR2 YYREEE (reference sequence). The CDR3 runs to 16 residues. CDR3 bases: TGTGCCAGCAGCCTAGGAGTGGGAGCGGCCTACAATGAGCAGTTCTTC. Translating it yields CASSLGVGAAYNEQFF.

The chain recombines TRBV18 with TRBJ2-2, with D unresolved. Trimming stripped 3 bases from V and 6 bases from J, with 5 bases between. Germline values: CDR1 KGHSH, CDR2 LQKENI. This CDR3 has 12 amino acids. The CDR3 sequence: CASSPNPGELFF. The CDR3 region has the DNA TGTGCCAGCTCACCTAATCCCGGGGAGCTGTTTTTT.

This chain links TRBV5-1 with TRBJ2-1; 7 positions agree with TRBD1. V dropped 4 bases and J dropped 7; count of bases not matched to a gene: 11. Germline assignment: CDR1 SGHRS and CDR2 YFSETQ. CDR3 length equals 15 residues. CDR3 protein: CASSLTGNPENEQFF. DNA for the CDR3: TGCGCCAGCAGCCTGACAGGGAATCCGGAAAATGAGCAGTTCTTC.